These 3 T cell receptor beta chains share one sample of origin, sequenced in a study of human T cells and chemical hapten exposure. Time point indicated: pre-sensitization, week 0. Treatment indicated: therapeutic diphenylcyclopropenone sensitization with weekly scalp DPC. TCRdb re-called the RACE reads through MiXCR, storing one row per CDR3 protein. Of 250,000 or so distinct CDR3 sequences listed, around 7% are singletons. Sequences were derived from whole blood, sampled in connection with sensitization to the hapten diphenylcyclopropenone (DPC). The source is a man aged 18-30 years with alopecia areata. Some clones in this sample may be carry-over from other donors' samples.

This clonotype occurred a few times. J is TRBJ1-2 and V is TRBV6-5, with D unclear. The V end lost 2 bases, the J end lost 4 bases, and 8 bases lay between the germline ends. This CDR3 comprises 13 residues. Germline V lookup: CDR1 MNHEY, CDR2 SVGAGI. This CDR3 reads CASSYRSFYGYTF. In DNA, the CDR3 is TGTGCCAGCAGTTACCGATCCTTCTATGGCTACACCTTC.

The chain is built from TRBV7-2 and TRBJ2-5; D is unclear. Germline CDR1 reads SGHTA; CDR2 reads FQGNSA. V shed 1 base and J shed 5 bases, with 5 bases lying between them. The CDR3 is 12 amino acids. CDR3 nucleotides: TGTGCCAGCAGCTTAGGGTACGAGACCCAGTACTTC. The encoded protein is CASSLGYETQYF.

This sequence joins TRBV29-1 and TRBJ1-1, with no clear D. The V gene lost 4 bases and the J gene lost 4 bases, with 10 bases spanning the gap. Germline V gives CDR1 SQVTM, CDR2 ANQGSEA. CDR3 length: 12 residues. CDR3: CSVGQWGTEAFF. CDR3 DNA: TGCAGCGTTGGGCAGTGGGGCACTGAAGCTTTCTTT.